Listed below are T cell receptor beta chains from one sample, sequenced in a study of tumor and adjacent non-tumor tissue in lung cancer. Using its own MiXCR run on the multiplex PCR reads, TCRdb lists one record per CDR3 protein. The table has tens of thousands of distinct CDR3 sequences, 75% to 90% seen once; the top ten hold 13%. Sequences were obtained from lung tumor tissue. Source of these receptors: a woman between 50 and 59 years old with non-small cell lung cancer. Each CDR3 is given without its conserved first and last residue. Some rows mark clone size as missing; the rest say once, few, many or name a class of expanded clone.

V,size,CDR3
TRBV6-6,.,ARSYSWQNNEHL
TRBV11-3,few,ASSSRSESSYNEQF
TRBV5-1,.,ASSFGTSGGRGEQY
TRBV6-2/TRBV6-3,.,ASSFESVVYVRGLNQPQH
TRBV5-1,.,ASNFAQGGGTEAL
TRBV24-1,.,ATSDFGGPVYNEHF
TRBV20-1,.,SPRSGSSSNQPQH
TRBV20-1,.,SAMDRGHGNTEAF
TRBV5-4,.,ASSSGSSGNLQETQY
TRBV29-1,.,SVSSGTGGNEWF
TRBV28,many,AISLGTGTYEQY
TRBV20-1,few,SASGREYVKQY
TRBV10-3,.,AIRGTGGEETQY
TRBV7-2,few,ASSFTGRGSTEAF
TRBV6-1,.,DSSARVSADTQY
TRBV20-1,few,TGQGGTDTQY
TRBV28,.,AASFMGLGSNQPQH
TRBV20-1,.,SARRHQGIEAF
TRBV4-3,many,ASSQRTGREQY
TRBV29-1,.,STDRKGNNDQF
TRBV20-1,.,NAAAGDQPRH
TRBV4-1,once,ASSEGAGNFYEQY
TRBV10-2,.,ASRTGSGGAYEQY
TRBV14,.,TSSQGGHAQF
TRBV20-1,.,CVRDYRGVNTEAF
TRBV11-2,once,ASSPILIITDTLY
TRBV29-1,.,SVETGRGSYQQY